This T cell receptor beta chain was profiled in a study of identical twins. Whole-study results and caveats: Within cord blood, abundant beta clonotypes carried fewer insertions, but memory repertoires showed no such trend. These conclusions were based on statistical analysis (cross-sectional, not following the same donors).

MiXCR was run by TCRdb on the 5' RACE reads, yielding one entry per CDR3 protein. The sample holds approximately 500,000 distinct CDR3 sequences; about 15% are singletons and the top ten take about 0.4%. The CDR3 runs 14 residues. CDR1 is SGHAT, CDR2 FQNNGV, per germline. With 5 bases removed from V and 6 bases from J, the gap between germline ends came to 13 bases. A word on this clonotype: Its specificity is unknown.

This sample was also put to use in a study of yellow fever vaccine responses in identical twins. As that report states: Reports say the vaccine T cell response in twins looked partly convergent and partly personalized.

This receptor was taken from a woman under 30 in good health. The chain joins TRBV11-2 to TRBJ2-2; D remains unclear. The sample was CD4+ T cells sorted from blood. Written as DNA, the CDR3 is TGTGCCAGCAGCCCCCGACCGGCGGCCGGGGAGCTGTTTTTT. Translated: CASSPRPAAGELFF. Complete variable domain (other parts from reference TRBV11-2 and TRBJ2-2): EAGVAQSPRYKIIEKRQSVAFWCNPISGHATLYWYQQILGQGPKLLIQFQNNGVVDDSQLPKDRFSAERLKGVDSTLKIQPAKLEDSAVYLCASSPRPAAGELFFGEGSRLTVL.